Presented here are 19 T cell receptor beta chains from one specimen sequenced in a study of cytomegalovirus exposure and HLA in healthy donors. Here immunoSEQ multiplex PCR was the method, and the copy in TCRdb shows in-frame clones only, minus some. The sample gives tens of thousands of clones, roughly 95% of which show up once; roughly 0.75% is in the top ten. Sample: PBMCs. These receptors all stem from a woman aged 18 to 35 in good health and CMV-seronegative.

Written as DNA, the CDR3 is TGTGCCAGCAGCTTAGAATACTACGAGCAGTACTTC. Translating gives CASSLEYYEQYF. This rearrangement joins TRBV13 to TRBJ2-7, with unresolved D. The germline gives CDR1 PRHDT, CDR2 FYEKMQ (reference sequence). This CDR3 is 12 amino acids long. Trimming took off 1 base at V and 3 bases at J, with 4 bases between the two ends.

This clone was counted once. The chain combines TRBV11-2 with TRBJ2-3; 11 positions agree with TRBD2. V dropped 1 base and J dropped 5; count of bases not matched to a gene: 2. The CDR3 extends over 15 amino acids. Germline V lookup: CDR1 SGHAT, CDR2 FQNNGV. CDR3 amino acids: CASSLGGLAGDTQYF. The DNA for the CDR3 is TGTGCCAGCAGCTTAGGAGGACTAGCGGGAGATACGCAGTATTTT.

The CDR3 DNA reads as TGTGCCAGCAAACTAGCGGGACCCTACGAGCAGTACTTC. Its protein product is CASKLAGPYEQYF. The rearrangement joins TRBV6-5 to TRBJ2-7; TRBD2 agrees at 10 bases. With V trimmed by 7 bases and J by 2 bases, 2 bases remained unmatched. The CDR3 runs to 13 residues. Germline CDR1 MNHEY, CDR2 SVGAGI.

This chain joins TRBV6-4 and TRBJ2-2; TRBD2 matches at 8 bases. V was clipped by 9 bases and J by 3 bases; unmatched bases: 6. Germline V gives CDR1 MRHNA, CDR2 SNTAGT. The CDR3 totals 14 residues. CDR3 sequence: CASKDSGDTGELFF. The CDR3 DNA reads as TGTGCCAGTAAGGATAGCGGGGACACCGGGGAGCTGTTTTTT.

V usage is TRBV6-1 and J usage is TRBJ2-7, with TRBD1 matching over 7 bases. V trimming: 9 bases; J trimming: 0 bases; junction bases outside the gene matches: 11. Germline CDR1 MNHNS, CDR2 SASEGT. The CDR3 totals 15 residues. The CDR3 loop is CASNTGTETSYEQYF. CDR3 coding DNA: TGTGCCAGTAATACGGGGACAGAGACCTCCTACGAGCAGTACTTC.

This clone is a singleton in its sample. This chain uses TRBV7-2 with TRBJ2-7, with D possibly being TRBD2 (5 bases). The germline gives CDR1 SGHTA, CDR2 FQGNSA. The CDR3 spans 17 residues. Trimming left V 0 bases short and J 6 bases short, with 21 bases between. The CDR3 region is CASSLAALRGARGEQYF. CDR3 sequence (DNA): TGTGCCAGCAGCTTAGCGGCTCTTCGTGGAGCCCGGGGCGAGCAGTACTTC.

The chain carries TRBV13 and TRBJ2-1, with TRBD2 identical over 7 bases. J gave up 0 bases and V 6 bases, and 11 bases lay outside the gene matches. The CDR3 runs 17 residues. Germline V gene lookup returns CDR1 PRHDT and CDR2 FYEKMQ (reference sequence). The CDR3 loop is CASSSFTGGSSYNEQFF. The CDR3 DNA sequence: TGTGCCAGCAGTTCCTTTACGGGCGGGAGCTCCTACAATGAGCAGTTCTTC.

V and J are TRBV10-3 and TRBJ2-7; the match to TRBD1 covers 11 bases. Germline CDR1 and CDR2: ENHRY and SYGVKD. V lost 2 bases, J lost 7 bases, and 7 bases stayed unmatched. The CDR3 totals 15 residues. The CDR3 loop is CAISERGTGGDEQYF. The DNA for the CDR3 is TGTGCCATCAGTGAGAGGGGGACAGGGGGGGATGAGCAGTACTTC.

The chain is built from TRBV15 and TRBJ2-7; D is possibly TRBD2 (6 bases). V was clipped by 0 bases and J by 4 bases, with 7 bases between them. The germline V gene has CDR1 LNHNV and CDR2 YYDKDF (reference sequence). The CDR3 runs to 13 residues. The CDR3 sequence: CATSRDGGYEQYF. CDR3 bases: TGTGCCACCAGCAGAGATGGGGGGTACGAGCAGTACTTC.

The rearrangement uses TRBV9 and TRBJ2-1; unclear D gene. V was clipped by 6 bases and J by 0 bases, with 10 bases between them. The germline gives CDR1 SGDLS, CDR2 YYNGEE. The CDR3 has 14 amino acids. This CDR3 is CASNSRSSYNEQFF. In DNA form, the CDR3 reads TGTGCCAGCAATTCCCGGAGCTCCTACAATGAGCAGTTCTTC. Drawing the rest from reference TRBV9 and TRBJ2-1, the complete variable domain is DSGVTQTPKHLITATGQRVTLRCSPRSGDLSVYWYQQSLDQGLQFLIQYYNGEERAKGNILERFSAQQFPDLHSELNLSSLELGDSALYFCASNSRSSYNEQFFGPGTRLTVL.

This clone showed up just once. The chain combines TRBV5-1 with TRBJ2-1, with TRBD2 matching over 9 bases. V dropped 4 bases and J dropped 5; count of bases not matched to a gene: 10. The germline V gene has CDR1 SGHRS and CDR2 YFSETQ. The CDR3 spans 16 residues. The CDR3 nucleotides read TGCGCCAGCAGCCAAAGGACTAGCGCCGTCCACAATGAGCAGTTCTTC. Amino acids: CASSQRTSAVHNEQFF.

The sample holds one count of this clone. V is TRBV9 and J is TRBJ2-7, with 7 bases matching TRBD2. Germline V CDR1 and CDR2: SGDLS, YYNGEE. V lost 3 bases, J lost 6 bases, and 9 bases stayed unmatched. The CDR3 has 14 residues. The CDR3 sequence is CASSAGTKQREQYF. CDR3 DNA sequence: TGTGCCAGCAGCGCCGGGACTAAGCAACGCGAGCAGTACTTC.

The CDR3 DNA follows: TGTGCCAGCAGCTTGTACAGTAACTATGGCTACACCTTC. Protein sequence: CASSLYSNYGYTF. The chain recombines TRBV11-2 with TRBJ1-2; D unclear. Germline CDR1 and CDR2: SGHAT and FQNNGV. V lost 3 bases and J 1 base, leaving 6 bases between the germline ends. The CDR3 consists of 13 residues.

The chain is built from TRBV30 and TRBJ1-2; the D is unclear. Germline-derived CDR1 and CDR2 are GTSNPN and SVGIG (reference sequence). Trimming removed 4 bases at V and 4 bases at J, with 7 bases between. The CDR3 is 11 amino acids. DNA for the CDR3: TGTGCCTGGAATCAGTCCTATGGCTACACCTTC. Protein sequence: CAWNQSYGYTF.

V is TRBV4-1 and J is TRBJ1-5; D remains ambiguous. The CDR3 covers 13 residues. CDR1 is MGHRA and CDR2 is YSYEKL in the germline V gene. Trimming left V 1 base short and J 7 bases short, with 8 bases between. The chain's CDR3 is CASSQVAPQPQHF. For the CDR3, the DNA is TGCGCCAGCAGCCAAGTAGCCCCACAGCCCCAGCATTTT.

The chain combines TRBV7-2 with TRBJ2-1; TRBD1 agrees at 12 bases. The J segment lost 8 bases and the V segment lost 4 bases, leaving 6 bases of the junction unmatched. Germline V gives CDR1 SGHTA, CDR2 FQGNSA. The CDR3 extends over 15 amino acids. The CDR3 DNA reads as TGTGCCAGCAGCTCCCGGGACAGGGGGCTCGATGAGCAGTTCTTC. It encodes CASSSRDRGLDEQFF.

CDR3 protein: CASWEKDYGYTF. The DNA of the CDR3 is TGTGCCAGTTGGGAGAAGGACTATGGCTACACCTTC. V and J are TRBV19 and TRBJ1-2; D is ambiguous. V was trimmed by 8 bases and J by 3 bases, leaving 10 bases between them. This CDR3 contains 12 residues. Germline V lookup: CDR1 LNHDA, CDR2 SQIVND (reference sequence).

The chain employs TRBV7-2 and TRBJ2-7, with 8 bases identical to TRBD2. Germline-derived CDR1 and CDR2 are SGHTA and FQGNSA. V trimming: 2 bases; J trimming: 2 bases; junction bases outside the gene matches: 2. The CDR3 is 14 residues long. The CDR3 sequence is CASSLKAGAYEQYF. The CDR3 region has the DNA TGTGCCAGCAGCTTAAAAGCGGGGGCCTACGAGCAGTACTTC.

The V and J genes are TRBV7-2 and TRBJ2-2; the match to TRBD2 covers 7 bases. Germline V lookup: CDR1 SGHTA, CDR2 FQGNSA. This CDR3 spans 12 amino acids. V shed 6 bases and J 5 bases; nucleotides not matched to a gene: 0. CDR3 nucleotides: TGTGCCAGCAGACTAGCGACCGGGGAGCTGTTTTTT. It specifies CASRLATGELFF. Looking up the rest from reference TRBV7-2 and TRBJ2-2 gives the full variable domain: GAGVSQSPSNKVTEKGKDVELRCDPISGHTALYWYRQSLGQGLEFLIYFQGNSAPDKSGLPSDRFSAERTGGSVSTLTIQRTQQEDSAVYLCASRLATGELFFGEGSRLTVL.